Listed below are T cell receptor beta chains from one sample, sequenced in a study of cytomegalovirus exposure and HLA in healthy donors. The protocol was immunoSEQ multiplex PCR, while the TCRdb copy is restricted to in-frame clones and leaves out a portion. The sample has about 150,000 clones, around two thirds seen once. Sequenced sample: PBMCs. The origin of the receptors is a woman aged 18 to 35 in good health and CMV-seronegative. CDR3s include the opening cysteine and the closing phenylalanine or tryptophan. Fields, in order: clone size, V gene, CDR3 protein. A row's size may be missing; if present it is once, few, many or a size class.

NA TRBV5-1 CASSEMKSGGNTGELFF
NA TRBV7-9 CASSRRQGIAYNEQFF
NA TRBV2 CASWDRDTEAFF
NA TRBV29-1 CSVEQANTEAFF
NA TRBV7-2 CASSLAFSNQPQHF
NA TRBV28 CASSDTGLTEAFF
NA TRBV7-9 CASSSERMGDNGDQPQHF
NA TRBV10-3 CAIRLAEYSDTQYF
few TRBV27 CASSFSTLAKNIQYF
NA TRBV6-5 CASSPSTGEQFF
NA TRBV2 CASSTMWVRGADTQYF
NA TRBV7-9 CASSPQGPHTEAFF
NA TRBV28 CASSSRGETQYF
NA TRBV6-1 CASSEYGVSDEQYF
NA TRBV10-3 CAIGGREFHEQFF
NA TRBV5-1 CASSLGAGGDYGYTF
NA TRBV9 CASSRTGDTQYF
NA TRBV7-3 CASSSTRADTEAFF
NA TRBV11-3 CASSSGGETQYF
NA TRBV28 CASTLGGAGLNEQYF
NA TRBV19 CASNVATGPYGYTF
NA TRBV4-3 CASSQATSGRGELFF
NA TRBV7-2 CASSSDRDTGELFF
NA TRBV2 CASAGVGNSPLHF
once TRBV21-1 CASSKVRIEAFF
once TRBV6-5 CASSYSGQGSEQYF
NA TRBV4-3 CASSQPAGQMENEQYF
NA TRBV9 CASSDLRLASTDTQYF
NA TRBV13 CASSPAGVGTDTQYF
NA TRBV5-8 CASSFGPGLGYNEQFF
NA TRBV4-1 CASSRNGLDLAKNIQYF